This T cell receptor (beta chain) comes out of a study of blood T cell repertoires in COVID-19. Study-wide background: Samples representing acute and convalescent COVID-19 were sourced from the United States, Italy and Spain. Nucleic acid was either cDNA or gDNA, and it came from T cells, B-cell-depleted T cells, or PBMCs.

Repertoires were generated with immunoSEQ multiplex PCR, while TCRdb's copy carries only in-frame clones and drops some. Of about 270,000 clones detected, about 85% appear once; the ten largest clones hold 13%. From germline, CDR1 is LNHDA and CDR2 SQIVND (reference sequence). The V gene lost 6 bases and the J gene lost 0 bases, with 8 bases spanning the gap. This CDR3 has 13 amino acids. Only a few counts were recorded for this clone. The sequence came from a human donor in a cohort sampled during active COVID-19. Sequencing was carried out using peripheral blood. The chain links TRBV19 to TRBJ1-1; a possible D gene is TRBD1 (6 bases). This CDR3 is CASRRGMNTEAFF. CDR3 DNA: TGTGCCAGTAGAAGGGGGATGAACACTGAAGCTTTCTTT.